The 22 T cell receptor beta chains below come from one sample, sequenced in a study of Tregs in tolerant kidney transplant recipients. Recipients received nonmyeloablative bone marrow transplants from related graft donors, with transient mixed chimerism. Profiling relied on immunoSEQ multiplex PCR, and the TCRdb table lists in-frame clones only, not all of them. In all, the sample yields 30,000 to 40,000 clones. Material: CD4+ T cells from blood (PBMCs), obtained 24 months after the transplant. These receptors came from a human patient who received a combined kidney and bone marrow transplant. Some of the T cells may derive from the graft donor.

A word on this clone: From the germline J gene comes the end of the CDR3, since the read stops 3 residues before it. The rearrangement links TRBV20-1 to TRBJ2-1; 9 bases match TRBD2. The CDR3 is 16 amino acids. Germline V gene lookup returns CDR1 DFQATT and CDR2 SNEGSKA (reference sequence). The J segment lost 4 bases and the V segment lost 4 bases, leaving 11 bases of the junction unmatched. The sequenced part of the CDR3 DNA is TGCAGTGCTACGACCGGGACTAGCCAAACATACAATGAG. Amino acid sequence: CSATTGTSQTYNE. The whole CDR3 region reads CSATTGTSQTYNEQFF.

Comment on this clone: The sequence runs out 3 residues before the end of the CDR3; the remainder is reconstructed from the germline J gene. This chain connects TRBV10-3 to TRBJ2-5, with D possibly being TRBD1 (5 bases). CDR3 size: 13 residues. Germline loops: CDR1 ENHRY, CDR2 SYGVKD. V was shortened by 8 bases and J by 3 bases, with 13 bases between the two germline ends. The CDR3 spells CAIGRQLEETQYF. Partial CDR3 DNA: TGTGCCATCGGAAGACAGTTAGAAGAGACC.

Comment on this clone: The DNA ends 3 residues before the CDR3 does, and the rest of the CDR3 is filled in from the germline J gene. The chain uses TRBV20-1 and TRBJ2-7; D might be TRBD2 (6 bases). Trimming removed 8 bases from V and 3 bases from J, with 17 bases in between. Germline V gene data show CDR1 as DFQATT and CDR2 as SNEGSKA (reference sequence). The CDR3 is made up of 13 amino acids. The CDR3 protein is CSTLAGLSYEQYF. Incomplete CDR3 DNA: TGCAGTACCCTCGCGGGGCTGAGCTACGAG.

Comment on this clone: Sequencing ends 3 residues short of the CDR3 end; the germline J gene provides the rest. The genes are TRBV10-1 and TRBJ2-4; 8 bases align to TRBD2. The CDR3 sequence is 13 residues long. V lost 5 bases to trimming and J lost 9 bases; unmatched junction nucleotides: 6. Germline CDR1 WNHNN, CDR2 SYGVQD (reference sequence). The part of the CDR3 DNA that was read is TGCGCCAGCAGTCCGGGACTAGGGGGCATT. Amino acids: CASSPGLGGI. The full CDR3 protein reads CASSPGLGGIQYF.

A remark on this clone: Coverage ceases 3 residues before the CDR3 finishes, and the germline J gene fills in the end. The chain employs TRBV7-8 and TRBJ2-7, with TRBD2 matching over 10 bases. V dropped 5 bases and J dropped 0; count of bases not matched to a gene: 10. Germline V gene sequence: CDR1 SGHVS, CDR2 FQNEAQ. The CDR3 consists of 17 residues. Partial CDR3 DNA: TGTGCCAGCAGCCTCTCAATCCTAGCGGGAGACTCCTACGAG. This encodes CASSLSILAGDSYE. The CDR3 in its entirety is CASSLSILAGDSYEQYF. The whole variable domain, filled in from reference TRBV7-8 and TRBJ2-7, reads GAGVSQSPRYKVAKRGQDVALRCDPISGHVSLFWYQQALGQGPEFLTYFQNEAQLDKSGLPSDRFFAERPEGSVSTLKIQRTQQEDSAVYLCASSLSILAGDSYEQYFGPGTRLTVT.

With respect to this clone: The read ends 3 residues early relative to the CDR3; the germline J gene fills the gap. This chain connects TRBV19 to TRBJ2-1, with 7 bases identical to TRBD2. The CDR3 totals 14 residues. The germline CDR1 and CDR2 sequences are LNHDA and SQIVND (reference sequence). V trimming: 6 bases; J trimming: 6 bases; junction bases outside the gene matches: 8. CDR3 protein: CASSGGVAGNEQFF. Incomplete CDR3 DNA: TGTGCCAGTAGCGGTGGAGTAGCGGGCAATGAG. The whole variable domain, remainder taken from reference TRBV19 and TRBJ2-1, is DGGITQSPKYLFRKEGQNVTLSCEQNLNHDAMYWYRQDPGQGLRLIYYSQIVNDFQKGDIAEGYSVSREKKESFPLTVTSAQKNPTAFYLCASSGGVAGNEQFFGPGTRLTVL.

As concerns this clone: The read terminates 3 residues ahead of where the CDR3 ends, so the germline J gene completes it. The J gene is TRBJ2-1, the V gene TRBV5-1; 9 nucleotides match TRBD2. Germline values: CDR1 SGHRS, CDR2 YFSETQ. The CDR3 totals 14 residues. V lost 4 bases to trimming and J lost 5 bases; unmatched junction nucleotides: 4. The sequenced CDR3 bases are TGCGCCAGCAGCCCTAGGACTAGCGACAATGAG. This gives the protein CASSPRTSDNE. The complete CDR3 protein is CASSPRTSDNEQFF.

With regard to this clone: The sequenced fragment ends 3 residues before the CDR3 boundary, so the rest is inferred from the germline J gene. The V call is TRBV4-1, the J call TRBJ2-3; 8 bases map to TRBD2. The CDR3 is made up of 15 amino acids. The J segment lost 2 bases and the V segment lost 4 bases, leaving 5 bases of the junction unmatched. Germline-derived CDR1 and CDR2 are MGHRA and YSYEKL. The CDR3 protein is CASSRSGSHTDTQYF. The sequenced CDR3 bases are TGCGCCAGCAGCCGAAGCGGGAGTCACACAGATACG.

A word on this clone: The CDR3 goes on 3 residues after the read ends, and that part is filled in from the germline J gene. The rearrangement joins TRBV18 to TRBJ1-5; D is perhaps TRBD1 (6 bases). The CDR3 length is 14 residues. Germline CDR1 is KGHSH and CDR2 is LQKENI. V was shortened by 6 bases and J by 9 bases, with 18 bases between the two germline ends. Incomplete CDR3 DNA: TGTGCCAGCTCTATCGGGACACCTATAATGCCC. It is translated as CASSIGTPIMP. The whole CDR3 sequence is CASSIGTPIMPQHF.

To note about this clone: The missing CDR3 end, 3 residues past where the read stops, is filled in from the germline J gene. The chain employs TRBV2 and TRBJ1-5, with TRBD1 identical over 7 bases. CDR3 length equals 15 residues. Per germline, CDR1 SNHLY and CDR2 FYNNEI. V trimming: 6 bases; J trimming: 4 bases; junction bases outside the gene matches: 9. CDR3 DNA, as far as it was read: TGTGCCAGCAGCGAGGGACAGAGAAAAAATCAGCCC. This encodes CASSEGQRKNQP. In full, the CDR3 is CASSEGQRKNQPQHF.

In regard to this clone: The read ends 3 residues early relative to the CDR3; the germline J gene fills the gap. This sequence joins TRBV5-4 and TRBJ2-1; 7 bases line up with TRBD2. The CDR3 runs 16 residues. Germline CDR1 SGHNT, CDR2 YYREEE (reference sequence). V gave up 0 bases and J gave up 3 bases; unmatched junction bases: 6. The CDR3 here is CASSLAGLAVYNEQFF. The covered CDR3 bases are TGTGCCAGCAGCTTGGCGGGGCTAGCGGTCTACAATGAG.

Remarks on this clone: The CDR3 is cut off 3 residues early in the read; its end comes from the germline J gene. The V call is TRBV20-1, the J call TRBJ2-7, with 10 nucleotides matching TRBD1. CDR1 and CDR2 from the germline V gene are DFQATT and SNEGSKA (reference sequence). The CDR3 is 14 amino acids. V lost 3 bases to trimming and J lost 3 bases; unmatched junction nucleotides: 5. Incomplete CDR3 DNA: TGCAGTGCTAGTGGGACAGGGGATGTCTACGAG. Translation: CSASGTGDVYE. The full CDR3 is CSASGTGDVYEQYF.

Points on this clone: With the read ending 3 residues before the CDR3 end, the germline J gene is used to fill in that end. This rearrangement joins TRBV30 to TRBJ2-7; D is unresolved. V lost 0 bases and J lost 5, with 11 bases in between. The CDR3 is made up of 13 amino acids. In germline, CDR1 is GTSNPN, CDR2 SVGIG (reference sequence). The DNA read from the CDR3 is TGTGCCTGGAGTGTACGCCTTACAGACGAG. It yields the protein CAWSVRLTDE. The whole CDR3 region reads CAWSVRLTDEQYF.

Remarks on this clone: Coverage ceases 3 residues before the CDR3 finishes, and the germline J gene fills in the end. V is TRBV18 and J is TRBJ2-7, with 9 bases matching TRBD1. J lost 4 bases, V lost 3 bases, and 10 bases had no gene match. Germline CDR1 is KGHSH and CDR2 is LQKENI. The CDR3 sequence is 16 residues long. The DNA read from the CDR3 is TGTGCCAGCTCACCTCACAGCCCGGGACAGGGTTACGAG. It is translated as CASSPHSPGQGYE. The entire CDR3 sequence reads CASSPHSPGQGYEQYF.

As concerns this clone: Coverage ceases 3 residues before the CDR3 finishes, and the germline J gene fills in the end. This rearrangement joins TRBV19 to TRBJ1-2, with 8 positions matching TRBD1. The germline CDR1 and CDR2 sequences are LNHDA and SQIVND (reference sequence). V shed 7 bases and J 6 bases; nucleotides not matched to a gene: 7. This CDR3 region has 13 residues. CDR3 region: CASTKQGDHGYTF. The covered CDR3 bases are TGTGCCAGTACCAAACAGGGGGACCATGGC.

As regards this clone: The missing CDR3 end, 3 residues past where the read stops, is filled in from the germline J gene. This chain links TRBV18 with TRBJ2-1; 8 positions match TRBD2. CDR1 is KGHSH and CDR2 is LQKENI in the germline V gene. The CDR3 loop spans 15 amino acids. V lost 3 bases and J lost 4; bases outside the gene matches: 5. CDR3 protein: CASSPGGRYYNEQFF. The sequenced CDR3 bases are TGTGCCAGCTCACCGGGCGGGAGGTATTACAATGAG.

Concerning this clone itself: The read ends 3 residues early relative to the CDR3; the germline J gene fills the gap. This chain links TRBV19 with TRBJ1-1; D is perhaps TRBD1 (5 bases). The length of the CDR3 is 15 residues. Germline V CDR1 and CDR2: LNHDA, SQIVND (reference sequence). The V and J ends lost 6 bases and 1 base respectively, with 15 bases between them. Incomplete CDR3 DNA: TGTGCCAGTAGCCTGTTAAGGGGCGGGAACACTGAA. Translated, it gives CASSLLRGGNTE. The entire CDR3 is CASSLLRGGNTEAFF.

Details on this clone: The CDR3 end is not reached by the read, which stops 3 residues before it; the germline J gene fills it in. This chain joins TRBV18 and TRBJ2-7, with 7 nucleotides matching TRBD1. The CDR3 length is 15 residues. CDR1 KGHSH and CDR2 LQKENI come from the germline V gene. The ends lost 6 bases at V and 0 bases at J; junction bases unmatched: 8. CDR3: CASSPDRTGSYEQYF. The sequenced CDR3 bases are TGTGCCAGCTCTCCGGACAGGACGGGCTCCTACGAG.

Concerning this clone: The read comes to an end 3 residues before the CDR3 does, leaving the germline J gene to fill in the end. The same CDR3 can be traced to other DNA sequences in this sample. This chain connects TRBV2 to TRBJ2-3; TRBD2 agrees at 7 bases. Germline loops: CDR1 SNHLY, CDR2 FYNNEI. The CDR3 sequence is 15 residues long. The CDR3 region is CARKRGSRSTDTQYF. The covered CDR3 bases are TGTGCTAGAAAGCGGGGCTCGAGGAGCACAGATACG.

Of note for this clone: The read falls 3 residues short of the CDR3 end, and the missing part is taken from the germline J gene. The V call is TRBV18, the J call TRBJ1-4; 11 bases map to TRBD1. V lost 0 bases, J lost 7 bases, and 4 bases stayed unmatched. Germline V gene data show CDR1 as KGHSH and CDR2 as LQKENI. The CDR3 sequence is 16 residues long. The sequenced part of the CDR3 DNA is TGTGCCAGCTCACCACCCCGGGACAGGGGGAGTGAAAAA. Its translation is CASSPPRDRGSEK. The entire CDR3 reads CASSPPRDRGSEKLFF.

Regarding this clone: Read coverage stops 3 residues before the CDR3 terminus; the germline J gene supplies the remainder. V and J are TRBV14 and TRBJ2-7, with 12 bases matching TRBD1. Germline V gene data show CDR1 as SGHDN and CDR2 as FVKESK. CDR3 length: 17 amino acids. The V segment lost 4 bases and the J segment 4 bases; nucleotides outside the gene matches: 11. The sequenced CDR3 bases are TGTGCCAGCAGCCCCCGAACCGGGACAGGGGGCCAGTACGAG. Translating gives CASSPRTGTGGQYE. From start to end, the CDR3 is CASSPRTGTGGQYEQYF.

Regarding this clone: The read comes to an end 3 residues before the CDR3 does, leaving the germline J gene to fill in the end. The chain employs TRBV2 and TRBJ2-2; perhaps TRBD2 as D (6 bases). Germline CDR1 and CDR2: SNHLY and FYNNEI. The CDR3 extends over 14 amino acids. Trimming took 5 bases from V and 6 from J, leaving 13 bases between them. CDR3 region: CASSYTGTPGELFF. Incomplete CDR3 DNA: TGTGCCAGCAGTTACACCGGGACTCCCGGGGAG.